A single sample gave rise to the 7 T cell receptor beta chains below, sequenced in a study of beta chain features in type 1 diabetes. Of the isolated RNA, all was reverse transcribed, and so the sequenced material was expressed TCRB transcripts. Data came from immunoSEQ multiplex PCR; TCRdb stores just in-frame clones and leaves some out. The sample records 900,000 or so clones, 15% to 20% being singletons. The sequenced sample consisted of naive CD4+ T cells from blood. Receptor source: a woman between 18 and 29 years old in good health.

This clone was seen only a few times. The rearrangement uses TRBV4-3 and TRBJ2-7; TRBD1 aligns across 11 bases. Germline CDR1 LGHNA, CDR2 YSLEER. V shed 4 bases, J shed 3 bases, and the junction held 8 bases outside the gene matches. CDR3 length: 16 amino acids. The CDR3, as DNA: TGCGCCAGCAGCCGGTCCGGGACAGGGGGTTTCTACGAGCAGTACTTC. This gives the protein CASSRSGTGGFYEQYF.

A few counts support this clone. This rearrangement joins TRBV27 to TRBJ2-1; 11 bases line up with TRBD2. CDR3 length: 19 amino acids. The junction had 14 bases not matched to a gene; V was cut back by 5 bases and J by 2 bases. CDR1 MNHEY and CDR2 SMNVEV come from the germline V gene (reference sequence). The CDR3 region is CASSPKLAGAIWAYNEQFF. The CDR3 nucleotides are TGTGCCAGCAGTCCCAAACTAGCGGGAGCGATCTGGGCCTACAATGAGCAGTTCTTC.

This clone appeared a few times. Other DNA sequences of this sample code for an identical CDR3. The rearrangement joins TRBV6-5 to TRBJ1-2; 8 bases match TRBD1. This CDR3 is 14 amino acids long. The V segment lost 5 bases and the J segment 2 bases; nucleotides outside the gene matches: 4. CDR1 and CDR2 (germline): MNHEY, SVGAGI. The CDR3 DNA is TGTGCCAGCAGTACCGGACAGGGAAACTATGGCTACACCTTC. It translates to CASSTGQGNYGYTF.

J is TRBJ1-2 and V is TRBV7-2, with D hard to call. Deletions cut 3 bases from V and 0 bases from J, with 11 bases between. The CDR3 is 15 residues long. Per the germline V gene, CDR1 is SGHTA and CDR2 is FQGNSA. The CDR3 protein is CASSFSEGANYGYTF. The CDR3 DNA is TGTGCCAGCAGCTTCAGCGAGGGTGCTAACTATGGCTACACCTTC. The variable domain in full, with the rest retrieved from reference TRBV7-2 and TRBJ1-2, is GAGVSQSPSNKVTEKGKDVELRCDPISGHTALYWYRQSLGQGLEFLIYFQGNSAPDKSGLPSDRFSAERTGGSVSTLTIQRTQQEDSAVYLCASSFSEGANYGYTFGSGTRLTVV.

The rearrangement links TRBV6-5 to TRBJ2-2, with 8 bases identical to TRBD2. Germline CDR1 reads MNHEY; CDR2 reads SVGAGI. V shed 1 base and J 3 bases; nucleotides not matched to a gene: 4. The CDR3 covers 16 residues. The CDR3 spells CASSYWAGGDTGELFF. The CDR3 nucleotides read TGTGCCAGCAGTTACTGGGCGGGGGGCGACACCGGGGAGCTGTTTTTT.

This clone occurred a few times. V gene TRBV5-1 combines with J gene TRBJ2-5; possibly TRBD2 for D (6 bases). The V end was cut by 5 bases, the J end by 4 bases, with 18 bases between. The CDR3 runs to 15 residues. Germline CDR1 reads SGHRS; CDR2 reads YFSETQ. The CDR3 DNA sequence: TGCGCCAGCAGTTTTAGCGGCCTCCGGCGAGAGACCCAGTACTTC. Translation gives CASSFSGLRRETQYF.

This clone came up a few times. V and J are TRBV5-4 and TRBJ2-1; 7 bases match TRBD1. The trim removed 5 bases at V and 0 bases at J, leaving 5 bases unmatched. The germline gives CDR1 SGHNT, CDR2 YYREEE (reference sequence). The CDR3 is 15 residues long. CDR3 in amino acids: CASSSGTVSYNEQFF. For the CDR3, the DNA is TGTGCCAGCAGTTCCGGGACAGTCTCCTACAATGAGCAGTTCTTC.